The 21 T cell receptor beta chains below all came from one sample that was sequenced in a study of blood T cell repertoires in COVID-19 (dated by TCRdb to 2020 to 2021). Libraries were built with the immunoSEQ multiplex PCR assay. TCRdb provides this immuneACCESS table in a form limited to in-frame rearrangements. Some clones are lacking; in checked studies, under half of them reflect an unresolved V gene, and why the rest are absent is not known. Within this sample are 100,000 to 130,000 clones, with about 80% of them counted one time only. Of the sample, less than 5% is held by the ten largest clones. Sequencing was done on a sample of peripheral blood. The receptor source for this set is a woman in her 70s with acute or convalescent COVID-19.

The chain joins TRBV28 to TRBJ2-7, with 9 bases identical to TRBD1. The V gene end was trimmed by 4 bases and the J gene end by 4 bases; junction bases not matched to a gene: 5. The CDR3 runs to 14 residues. The germline V gene encodes CDR1 MDHEN and CDR2 SYDVKM. CDR3 region: CASSYGTGTYEQYF. The CDR3 DNA is TGTGCCAGCAGTTACGGGACAGGGACATACGAGCAGTACTTC.

This CDR3 reads CASSFLDRAQDEQYF. Here the CDR3 DNA reads TGTGCCAGCAGTTTCCTAGACAGGGCTCAGGACGAGCAGTACTTC. V gene TRBV27 combines with J gene TRBJ2-7, with 7 bases lining up with TRBD1. Germline CDR1 is MNHEY and CDR2 is SMNVEV (reference sequence). V lost 3 bases, J lost 5 bases, and 10 bases stayed unmatched. The length of the CDR3 is 15 residues.

The chain combines TRBV28 with TRBJ2-5; D is possibly TRBD1 (6 bases). The CDR3 is 14 amino acids. The V gene's germline CDR1 is MDHEN and CDR2 SYDVKM. Trimming removed 5 bases from V and 5 bases from J, with 15 bases in between. For the CDR3, the DNA is TGTGCCAGCAGTCCCCGTGGGGGCGGGGAGACCCAGTACTTC. Its translation is CASSPRGGGETQYF.

V usage is TRBV6-5 and J usage is TRBJ1-2; D gene unclear. Germline assignment: CDR1 MNHEY and CDR2 SVGAGI. CDR3 length equals 12 residues. V lost 6 bases and J 8 bases, leaving 13 bases between the germline ends. CDR3 bases: TGTGCCAGCAGCCCCGAACGAGGGGGCTACACCTTC. Translated: CASSPERGGYTF.

The chain carries TRBV6-5 and TRBJ2-7, with TRBD2 matching over 12 bases. The CDR3 has 15 amino acids. J gave up 2 bases and V 7 bases, and 6 bases lay outside the gene matches. Germline V gene data show CDR1 as MNHEY and CDR2 as SVGAGI. In DNA form, the CDR3 reads TGTGCCAGCACCACCCTAGCGGGAGGGGCCTACGAGCAGTACTTC. Translated: CASTTLAGGAYEQYF.

This sequence joins TRBV6-2 or TRBV6-3 and TRBJ1-6; 10 bases match TRBD1. J lost 5 bases, V lost 6 bases, and 10 bases had no gene match. This CDR3 has 17 amino acids. Germline CDR1 and CDR2: MNHEY and SVGEGT. The CDR3 here is CASSHGTGDPNNSPLHF. DNA of the CDR3: TGTGCCAGCAGCCACGGGACAGGGGACCCTAATAATTCACCCCTCCACTTT.

The chain joins TRBV15 to TRBJ2-3; TRBD2 matches 13 bases. Germline loops: CDR1 LNHNV, CDR2 YYDKDF (reference sequence). The J segment lost 6 bases and the V segment lost 5 bases, leaving 5 bases of the junction unmatched. CDR3 size: 15 residues. CDR3 DNA sequence: TGTGCCACCAGCGGGGGGACTAGCGGGGTGGATACGCAGTATTTT. Translating gives CATSGGTSGVDTQYF. The full variable domain, its missing parts supplied by reference TRBV15 and TRBJ2-3, is DAMVIQNPRYQVTQFGKPVTLSCSQTLNHNVMYWYQQKSSQAPKLLFHYYDKDFNNEADTPDNFQSRRPNTSFCFLDIRSPGLGDTAMYLCATSGGTSGVDTQYFGPGTRLTVL.

This clone was found a few times. The rearrangement links TRBV7-3 to TRBJ1-3; D not resolved. This CDR3 comprises 14 residues. V was clipped by 4 bases and J by 0 bases, with 7 bases between them. The germline V gene has CDR1 SGHTA and CDR2 FQGTGA. CDR3 in amino acids: CASSSGYSGNTIYF. The DNA for the CDR3 is TGTGCCAGCAGCTCGGGTTACTCTGGAAACACCATATATTTT.

This clone has only a few counts. The chain joins TRBV7-8 to TRBJ1-5; D is undetermined. V was trimmed by 3 bases and J by 3 bases, leaving 12 bases between them. Germline values: CDR1 SGHVS, CDR2 FQNEAQ. This CDR3 is built from 15 residues. The CDR3 bases are TGTGCCAGCAGCTTCGGGGTTACGTTCAATCAGCCCCAGCATTTT. Encoded protein: CASSFGVTFNQPQHF.

A single count supports this clone. The rearrangement links TRBV27 to TRBJ1-5; 8 nucleotides match TRBD1. Germline loops: CDR1 MNHEY, CDR2 SMNVEV (reference sequence). CDR3 size: 15 residues. J gave up 0 bases and V 4 bases, and 2 bases lay outside the gene matches. The CDR3 is CASSSGQVSNQPQHF. DNA for the CDR3: TGTGCCAGCAGTTCGGGACAGGTTAGCAATCAGCCCCAGCATTTT.

This clone was recorded only once. CDR3 sequence: CASSKGRLAGGRDTQYF. The CDR3 DNA is TGTGCCAGCAGCAAAGGGAGACTAGCGGGGGGGCGAGATACGCAGTATTTT. This chain uses TRBV21-1 with TRBJ2-3; the table's TRBD2 call for D was not verified on the DNA. TRBV21-1 is marked as a pseudogene. This CDR3 contains 17 residues.

This rearrangement joins TRBV14 to TRBJ2-3; no firm D call. There are 16 residues in the CDR3. Germline assignment: CDR1 SGHDN and CDR2 FVKESK. Trimming removed 1 base from V and 1 base from J, with 12 bases in between. This CDR3 is CASSQVVGLGTDTQYF. The CDR3 bases are TGTGCCAGCAGCCAAGTCGTCGGGTTGGGCACAGATACGCAGTATTTT.

The chain has TRBV30 and TRBJ2-1; 9 bases match TRBD1. With V trimmed by 1 base and J by 0 bases, 1 base remained unmatched. The CDR3 covers 15 residues. The germline V gene has CDR1 GTSNPN and CDR2 SVGIG (reference sequence). CDR3 in DNA: TGTGCCTGGAGTGCGGACAGGGGCTCCTACAATGAGCAGTTCTTC. Amino acids: CAWSADRGSYNEQFF. The full variable domain, in which reference TRBV30 and TRBJ2-1 provide the parts outside the CDR3, is SQTIHQWPATLVQPVGSPLSLECTVEGTSNPNLYWYRQAAGRGLQLLFYSVGIGQISSEVPQNLSASRPQDRQFILSSKKLLLSDSGFYLCAWSADRGSYNEQFFGPGTRLTVL.

The chain carries TRBV3-1 (or the pseudogene TRBV3-2) and TRBJ2-2, with unresolved D. CDR3 size: 11 residues. V was clipped by 8 bases and J by 6 bases, with 7 bases between them. In germline, CDR1 is LGHDT, CDR2 YNNKEL (reference sequence). CDR3: CASAKAGELFF. CDR3 nucleotides: TGTGCCAGCGCTAAAGCCGGGGAGCTGTTTTTT.

The rearrangement links TRBV19 to TRBJ1-2; TRBD1 agrees at 9 bases. The junction had 7 bases not matched to a gene; V was cut back by 5 bases and J by 9 bases. The V gene's germline CDR1 is LNHDA and CDR2 SQIVND (reference sequence). CDR3 length: 13 amino acids. The CDR3 reads CASSGGQGKRYTF. The CDR3 DNA sequence: TGTGCCAGTAGTGGGGGACAGGGAAAACGCTACACCTTC.

This chain links TRBV5-4 with TRBJ1-2; D is unresolved. Germline assignment: CDR1 SGHNT and CDR2 YYREEE (reference sequence). V was cut by 0 bases and J by 3 bases, with 6 bases left in between. CDR3 length equals 13 residues. The CDR3 nucleotides read TGTGCCAGCAGCTTGGGGCAGGACTATGGCTACACCTTC. Translated, it gives CASSLGQDYGYTF.

The rearrangement joins TRBV7-2 to TRBJ1-2; 9 bases map to TRBD1. The CDR3 sequence is 15 residues long. Germline assignment: CDR1 SGHTA and CDR2 FQGNSA. J gave up 6 bases and V 0 bases, and 5 bases lay outside the gene matches. CDR3 sequence: CASSLAGDRVNGYTF. CDR3 coding DNA: TGTGCCAGCAGCTTAGCGGGGGACAGGGTTAATGGCTACACCTTC.

J is TRBJ1-2 and V is TRBV3-1 (or the pseudogene TRBV3-2); 8 nucleotides match TRBD1. After removal of 3 bases from V and 8 bases from J, the junction contained 5 bases not matched to a gene. The CDR3 totals 13 residues. Germline V lookup: CDR1 LGHDT, CDR2 YNNKEL (reference sequence). CDR3 DNA: TGTGCCAGCAGCCACGTGAACAGGGGGGGCTACACCTTC. Protein sequence: CASSHVNRGGYTF.

V and J are TRBV6-1 and TRBJ2-1; TRBD1 agrees at 7 bases. The CDR3 runs 13 residues. Trimming removed 7 bases from V and 7 bases from J; junction bases left unmatched: 7. Germline CDR1 is MNHNS and CDR2 is SASEGT. In DNA form, the CDR3 reads TGTGCCAGCAATACCTACAGGGGTAATGAGCAGTTCTTC. Protein sequence: CASNTYRGNEQFF.

The chain combines TRBV6-1 with TRBJ1-6; D gene unclear. CDR3 length: 13 amino acids. Germline V gene lookup returns CDR1 MNHNS and CDR2 SASEGT. The V and J ends lost 2 bases and 7 bases respectively, with 6 bases between them. CDR3 bases: TGTGCCAGCAGTGAACGAGGAAATTCACCCCTCCACTTT. As protein: CASSERGNSPLHF.

The J gene is TRBJ2-3, the V gene TRBV3-1 (or the pseudogene TRBV3-2); D is unclear. With 0 bases removed from V and 7 bases from J, the gap between germline ends came to 11 bases. CDR3 length: 14 residues. Germline CDR1 LGHDT, CDR2 YNNKEL (reference sequence). DNA for the CDR3: TGTGCCAGCAGCCAAGAACCCGAGGTGAATACGCAGTATTTT. It specifies CASSQEPEVNTQYF.